This TCR beta chain is from a study of shared clonotypes between healthy human individuals. V was shortened by 0 bases and J by 4 bases, with 16 bases between the two germline ends. Germline CDR1 and CDR2: LGHNT and FRNRAP. The CDR3 is made up of 16 amino acids. Profiled with immunoSEQ multiplex PCR; TCRdb holds only in-frame clones, not every one. In the table there are 2 million to 2.5 million clones, around 93% of which are singletons. The chain joins TRBV12-5 to TRBJ2-7; D is undetermined. This TCR was sampled from a young man in good health. Some clones in this sample may be carry-over from other donors' samples. Sequencing was done on a sample of naive CD4+ T cells from PBMCs. Subset in this sample: CD45RA+ positively selected. This CDR3 reads CASGLVRGTRLYEQYF. The CDR3 region has the DNA TGTGCTAGTGGTTTGGTACGAGGCACGAGACTTTACGAGCAGTACTTC.